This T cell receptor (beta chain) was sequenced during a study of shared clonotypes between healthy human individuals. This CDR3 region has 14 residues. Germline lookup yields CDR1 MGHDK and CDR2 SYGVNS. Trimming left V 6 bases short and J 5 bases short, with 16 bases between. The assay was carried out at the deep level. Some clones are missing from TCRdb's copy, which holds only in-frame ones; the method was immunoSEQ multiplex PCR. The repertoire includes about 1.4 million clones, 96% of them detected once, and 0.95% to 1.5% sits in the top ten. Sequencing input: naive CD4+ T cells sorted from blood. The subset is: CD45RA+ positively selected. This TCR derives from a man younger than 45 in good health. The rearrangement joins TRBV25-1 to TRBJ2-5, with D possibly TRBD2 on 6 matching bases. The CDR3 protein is CASRDPRGIETQYF. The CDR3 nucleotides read TGTGCCAGCAGGGATCCTCGGGGGATCGAGACCCAGTACTTC.